This T cell receptor beta chain derives from a study of T cell repertoires and Cas9 in healthy adults. Study background: CD4 and CD8 compartments: SpCas9-reactive T cells profiled for potency, cytotoxicity, lineage.

Generated by immunoSEQ multiplex PCR, the TCRdb table keeps only in-frame clones and is missing some. The sample includes about 22,000 clones, about 89% of them seen just once. A note on this clone: The antigen is not known.

Overall study findings and caveats: SpCas9-reactive effector T cells were reportedly restrained in vitro by SpCas9-reactive regulatory T cells.

The sequenced sample consisted of CD4+ effector T cells (CD127+, CD25-, CD137-, CD154-) from PBMCs; culture status not recorded. This sequence originates from a human donor in good health.

The DNA of the CDR3 is TGTGCCAGCAGCTCGACAGGGGCTGGGGCCAACGTCCTGACTTTC. Translated, it gives CASSSTGAGANVLTF. The J gene is TRBJ2-6, the V gene TRBV5-4, with 8 nucleotides matching TRBD1. Per germline, CDR1 SGHNT and CDR2 YYREEE (reference sequence). With V trimmed by 3 bases and J by 2 bases, 1 base remained unmatched. This CDR3 is 15 amino acids long. Together with reference TRBV5-4 and TRBJ2-6, the CDR3 gives the full variable domain: ETGVTQSPTHLIKTRGQQVTLRCSSQSGHNTVSWYQQALGQGPQFIFQYYREEENGRGNFPPRFSGLQFPNYSSELNVNALELDDSALYLCASSSTGAGANVLTFGAGSRLTVL.